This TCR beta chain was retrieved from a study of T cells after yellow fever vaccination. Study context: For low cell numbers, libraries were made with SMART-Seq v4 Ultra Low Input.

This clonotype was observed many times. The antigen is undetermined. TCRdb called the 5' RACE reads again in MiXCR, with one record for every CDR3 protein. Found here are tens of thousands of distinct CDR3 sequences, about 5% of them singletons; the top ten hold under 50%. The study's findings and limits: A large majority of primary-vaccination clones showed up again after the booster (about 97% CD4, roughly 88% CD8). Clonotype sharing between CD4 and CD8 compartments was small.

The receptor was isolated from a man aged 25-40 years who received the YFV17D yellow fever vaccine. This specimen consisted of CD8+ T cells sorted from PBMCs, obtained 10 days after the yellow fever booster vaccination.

The CDR3 region is CASSLFGDGYTF. DNA for the CDR3: TGTGCCAGCAGTTTATTTGGAGATGGCTACACCTTC. J is TRBJ1-2 and V is TRBV28; D remains unclear. Trimming left V 1 base short and J 6 bases short, with 6 bases between. CDR1 and CDR2 (germline): MDHEN, SYDVKM. This CDR3 contains 12 residues.